The rows below give T cell receptor beta chains drawn from one sample of a study of shared clonotypes between healthy human individuals. The method was immunoSEQ multiplex PCR; TCRdb's version includes in-frame clones alone and lacks a portion of them. The sample lists roughly 890,000 clones, 85% to 95% occurring once. The sequencing sample was made of naive CD8+ T cells sorted from blood. The receptors were gathered from a man aged 25 to 40 in good health. Both conserved end residues are part of each CDR3. The D gene is left open where the match is weak. Clone sizes are given selectively: once, few, many, or a class where the clone is expanded.

NA	NA	16	TRBV5-4	TRBJ2-3	TGTGCCAGCAGCCCCGCTTGGGTTTCTAGCACAGATACGCAGTATTTT	CASSPAWVSSTDTQYF
NA	TRBD2	14	TRBV19	TRBJ2-7	TGTGCCAGTAGTATGGGCGGGAGGGTCTACGAGCAGTACTTC	CASSMGGRVYEQYF
NA	NA	13	TRBV7-7	TRBJ2-5	TGTGCCAGCAGCTTATACCGCCAAGAGACCCAGTACTTC	CASSLYRQETQYF
NA	NA	19	TRBV4-1	TRBJ2-4	TGCGCCAGCAGCCAACCGTCTGGGTTGACAGGCGATCCGGGGAACATTCAGTACTTC	CASSQPSGLTGDPGNIQYF
NA	TRBD1	14	TRBV29-1	TRBJ1-4	TGCAGTGTGGGTGAATCGGGACAGGGTGAAAAACTGTTTTTT	CSVGESGQGEKLFF
NA	NA	13	TRBV11-1	TRBJ2-7	TGTGCCAGCAGCTTAATCCAGACCTACGAGCAGTACTTC	CASSLIQTYEQYF
NA	NA	15	TRBV4-1	TRBJ2-5	TGCGCCAGCAGCCAAGATTCAGGGTTTCTTGAGACCCAGTACTTC	CASSQDSGFLETQYF
NA	NA	15	TRBV11-2	TRBJ1-2	TGTGCCAGCAGCTCTTCGACGGTAATTAACTATGGCTACACCTTC	CASSSSTVINYGYTF
NA	NA	16	TRBV9	TRBJ2-1	TGTGCCAGCAGCCCGCCAAGGGTGGGGCTAAGCGATGAGCAGTTCTTC	CASSPPRVGLSDEQFF
NA	NA	16	TRBV5-6	TRBJ2-3	TGTGCCAGCAGCTTTCGTCCCACCGTGCGCACAGATACGCAGTATTTT	CASSFRPTVRTDTQYF
once	NA	12	TRBV28	TRBJ2-3	TGTGCCAGCAGTTCCCCCGCAGATACGCAGTATTTT	CASSSPADTQYF
NA	NA	12	TRBV29-1	TRBJ2-7	TGCAGCGTTCGGGACGTAGACTACGAGCAGTACTTC	CSVRDVDYEQYF
few	NA	13	TRBV27	TRBJ1-2	TGTGCCAGCAGCACAGACCTTAACTATGGCTACACCTTC	CASSTDLNYGYTF
NA	NA	14	TRBV27	TRBJ1-5	TGTGCCAGCAGTTTAGGGACGGGCAATCAGCCCCAGCATTTT	CASSLGTGNQPQHF
NA	TRBD2	20	TRBV5-8	TRBJ2-7	TGTGCCAGCAGACACGGACTAGCGGGAGGTAACAGGCCACTCTCCTACGAGCAGTACTTC	CASRHGLAGGNRPLSYEQYF
NA	NA	11	TRBV20-1	TRBJ2-7	TGCAGTGCGAGACAGGTTACTGAGCAGTACTTC	CSARQVTEQYF
NA	TRBD1	15	TRBV10-3	TRBJ2-1	TGTGCCATCAGTGCGACAGGGTCCTCCTACAATGAGCAGTTCTTC	CAISATGSSYNEQFF
NA	NA	15	TRBV7-8	TRBJ2-6	TGTGCCAGCAGCCGGGGGAGTTCTGGGGCCAACGTCCTGACTTTC	CASSRGSSGANVLTF
NA	NA	13	TRBV6-1	TRBJ2-7	TGTGCCAGCAGTGCCCAGGCCTCCTACGAGCAGTACTTC	CASSAQASYEQYF
NA	NA	12	TRBV18	TRBJ1-4	TGTGCCAGCTCACCAGGAGGGGATAAACTGTTTTTT	CASSPGGDKLFF
NA	TRBD2	14	TRBV27	TRBJ2-5	TGTGCCAGCAGTTTCTCTAGCGGGAGTAAGACCCAGTACTTC	CASSFSSGSKTQYF
NA	NA	15	TRBV10-3	TRBJ2-1	TGTGCCATCAGTGAGTCATCAGGGTACTACAATGAGCAGTTCTTC	CAISESSGYYNEQFF
NA	NA	15	TRBV19	TRBJ2-7	TGTGCCAGTAGTCCAACCAGGGGTAACTCCTACGAGCAGTACTTC	CASSPTRGNSYEQYF
few	TRBD2	16	TRBV28	TRBJ2-2	TGTGCCAGCAGGCCCCTTCATAGCGGGAGTACCGGGGAGCTGTTTTTT	CASRPLHSGSTGELFF
NA	NA	15	TRBV14	TRBJ1-2	TGTGCCAGCAGCCAACACCCCAGCGTGAACTATGGCTACACCTTC	CASSQHPSVNYGYTF
few	NA	11	TRBV7-9	TRBJ2-7	TGTGCCAGCAGCGACAGTTACGAGCAGTACTTC	CASSDSYEQYF
NA	NA	15	TRBV27	TRBJ2-3	TGTGCCAGCAGTTTATTCCAGGGGTGGACAGATACGCAGTATTTT	CASSLFQGWTDTQYF
NA	NA	14	TRBV18	TRBJ2-1	TGTGCCAGCTCACCCCTACAGGGTCCCAATGAGCAGTTCTTC	CASSPLQGPNEQFF
NA	NA	14	TRBV5-1	TRBJ2-3	TGCGCCAGCAGCTTGTTCTCTAGCACAGATACGCAGTATTTT	CASSLFSSTDTQYF
once	NA	13	TRBV7-2	TRBJ2-1	TGTGCCAGCAGCTTCCCGTTTCTCGATGAGCAGTTCTTC	CASSFPFLDEQFF
NA	NA	15	TRBV7-9	TRBJ2-1	TGTGCCAGCAGCTTAGCTACAGGACGTGGTAATGAGCAGTTCTTC	CASSLATGRGNEQFF
NA	TRBD2	15	TRBV7-9	TRBJ2-3	TGTGCCAGCAGCTCACTAGCGGGAGAGCCAGATACGCAGTATTTT	CASSSLAGEPDTQYF
NA	NA	11	TRBV4-1	TRBJ2-3	TGCGCCAGCAGCCAGGGATCTTCGCAGTATTTT	CASSQGSSQYF
NA	TRBD1	10	TRBV29-1	TRBJ2-3	TGCAGCGCCAGGGGGCATACGCAGTATTTT	CSARGHTQYF
NA	NA	15	TRBV14	TRBJ2-7	TGTGCCAGCAGCCAGGGAGAGGGGGTATCCTACGAGCAGTACTTC	CASSQGEGVSYEQYF
once	NA	13	TRBV14	TRBJ2-4	TGTGCCAGCAGCCAATGGGACGACAACATTCAGTACTTC	CASSQWDDNIQYF
NA	TRBD2	15	TRBV13	TRBJ2-7	TGTGCCAGCAGCCCCCTAGCGGGAGGGCCCCACGAGCAGTACTTC	CASSPLAGGPHEQYF
NA	NA	15	TRBV5-5	TRBJ2-7	TGTGCCAGCAGCTTGGTCTGGCCGCACACCTACGAGCAGTACTTC	CASSLVWPHTYEQYF
NA	NA	16	TRBV7-9	TRBJ2-1	TGTGCCAGCAGCTTTGGACGTTCTGGCTCCTACAATGAGCAGTTCTTC	CASSFGRSGSYNEQFF